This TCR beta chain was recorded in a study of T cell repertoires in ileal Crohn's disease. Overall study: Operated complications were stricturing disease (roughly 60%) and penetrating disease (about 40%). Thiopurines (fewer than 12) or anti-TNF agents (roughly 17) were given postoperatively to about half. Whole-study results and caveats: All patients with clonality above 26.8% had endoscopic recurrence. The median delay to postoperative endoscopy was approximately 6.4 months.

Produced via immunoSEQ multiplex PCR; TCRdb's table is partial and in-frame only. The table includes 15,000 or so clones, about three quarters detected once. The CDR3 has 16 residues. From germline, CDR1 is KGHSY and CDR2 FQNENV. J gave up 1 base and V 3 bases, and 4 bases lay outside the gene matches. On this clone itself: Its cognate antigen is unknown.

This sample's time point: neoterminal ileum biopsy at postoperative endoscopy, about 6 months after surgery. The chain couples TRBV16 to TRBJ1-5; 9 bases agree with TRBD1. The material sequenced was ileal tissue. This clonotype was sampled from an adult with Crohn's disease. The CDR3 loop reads CASSHLDRGSNQPQHF. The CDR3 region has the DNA TGTGCCAGCAGCCACTTAGACAGGGGGAGCAATCAGCCCCAGCATTTT.